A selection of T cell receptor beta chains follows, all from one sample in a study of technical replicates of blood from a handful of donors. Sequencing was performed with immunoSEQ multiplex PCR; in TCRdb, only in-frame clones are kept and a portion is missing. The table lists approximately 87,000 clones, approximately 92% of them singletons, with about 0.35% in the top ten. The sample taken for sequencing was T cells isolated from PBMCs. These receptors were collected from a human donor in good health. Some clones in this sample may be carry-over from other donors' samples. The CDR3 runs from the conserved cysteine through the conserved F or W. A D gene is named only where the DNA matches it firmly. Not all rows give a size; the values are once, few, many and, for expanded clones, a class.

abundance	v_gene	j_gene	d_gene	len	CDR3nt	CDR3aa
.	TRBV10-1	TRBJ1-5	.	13	TGCGCCAGCAGTGATACTCCAAATCAGCCCCAGCATTTT	CASSDTPNQPQHF
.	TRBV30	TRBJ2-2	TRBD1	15	TGTGCCTGGAACAGGGGCGTAGAAAACACCGGGGAGCTGTTTTTT	CAWNRGVENTGELFF
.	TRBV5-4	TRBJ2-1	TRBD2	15	TGTGCCAGCAGCTTGGGGTCGGGAGGGTACAATGAGCAGTTCTTC	CASSLGSGGYNEQFF
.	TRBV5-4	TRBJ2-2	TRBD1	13	TGTGCCAGCAGGAGACAGGGATCCGGGGAGCTGTTTTTT	CASRRQGSGELFF
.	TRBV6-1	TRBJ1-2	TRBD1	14	TGTGCCAGCAGGGGACAGGGGGGGTTAGATGGCTACACCTTC	CASRGQGGLDGYTF
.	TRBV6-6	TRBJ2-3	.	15	TGTGCCAGCACCCGCCTACAGGGTGCACGAGATACGCAGTATTTT	CASTRLQGARDTQYF
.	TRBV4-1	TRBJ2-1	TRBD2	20	TGCGCCAGCAGCCCGCTCTCTAGCGGGACATCCCAAAGCTCCTACAATGAGCAGTTCTTC	CASSPLSSGTSQSSYNEQFF
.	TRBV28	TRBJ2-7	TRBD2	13	TGTGCCAGCAGACCGGGACTAGATATCGAGCAGTACTTC	CASRPGLDIEQYF
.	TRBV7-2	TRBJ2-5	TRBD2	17	TGTGCCAGCAGCTTAGTATCCGCGGGAGGGATAGAAGAGACCCAGTACTTC	CASSLVSAGGIEETQYF
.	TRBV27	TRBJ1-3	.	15	TGTGCCAGCAGCCCTTCGGGAGGCTATGGAAACACCATATATTTT	CASSPSGGYGNTIYF
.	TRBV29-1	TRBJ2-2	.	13	TGCAGCGTTGGGGTCGGGATAGCCGGGGAGCTGTTTTTT	CSVGVGIAGELFF
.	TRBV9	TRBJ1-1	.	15	TGTGCCAGCAGCGCCACCCGACAGTTGAACACTGAAGCTTTCTTT	CASSATRQLNTEAFF
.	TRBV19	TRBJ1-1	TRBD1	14	TGTGCCAGTAGTACAACCGGGACAGGTCTTGAGGCTTTCTTT	CASSTTGTGLEAFF
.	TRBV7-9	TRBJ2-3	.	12	TGTGCCAGCAGCTTAGATCAGGGGTCGCCTTATTTT	CASSLDQGSPYF
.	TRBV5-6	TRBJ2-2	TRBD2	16	TGTGCCAGCAGCCCCTCTAGCGGAGCGAACACCGGGGAGCTGTTTTTT	CASSPSSGANTGELFF
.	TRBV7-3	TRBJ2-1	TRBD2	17	TGTGCCAGCAGCCCCACACCCCGGCGGGAGATCGACAATGAGCAGTTCTTC	CASSPTPRREIDNEQFF
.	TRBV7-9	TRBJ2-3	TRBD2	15	TGTGCCAGCAGCTTATTAGCGGGAGTTACAGATACGCAGTATTTT	CASSLLAGVTDTQYF
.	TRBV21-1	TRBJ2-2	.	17	TGTGCCAAAGGGGAACGGCGGACAGGGGAGCGCCCCGGGGAGCTGTTTTTT	CAKGERRTGERPGELFF
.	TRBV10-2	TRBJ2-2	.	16	TGCGCCAGCCGTAAAGGCGTCGGGAGTATCACCGGGGAGCTGTTTTTT	CASRKGVGSITGELFF
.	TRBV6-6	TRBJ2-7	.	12	TGTGCCAGCGTTCCGGCCCCCGGGGAGCAGTACTTC	CASVPAPGEQYF
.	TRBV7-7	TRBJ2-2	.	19	TGTGCTAGCAGCTCCCAGGGGAAGATAGCGGGCGTGAACACCGGGGAGCTGTTTTTT	CASSSQGKIAGVNTGELFF
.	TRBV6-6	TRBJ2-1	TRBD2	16	TGTGCCAGCAGTCCTCTCCTAGCGGGAGGTTTGAATGAGCAGTTCTTC	CASSPLLAGGLNEQFF
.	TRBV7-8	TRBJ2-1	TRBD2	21	TGTGCCAGCAGCTTAGCGCATATTAGCGGGAGGCTCGAATTCTCCTACAATGAGCAGTTCTTC	CASSLAHISGRLEFSYNEQFF
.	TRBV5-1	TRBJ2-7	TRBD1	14	TGCGCCAGCAGCGCACAGGGGGAGAATTGGGAGCAGTACTTC	CASSAQGENWEQYF
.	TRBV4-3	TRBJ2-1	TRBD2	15	TGCGCCAGCAGCCAGATTCGGGAGGGCTACAATGAGCAGTTCTTC	CASSQIREGYNEQFF
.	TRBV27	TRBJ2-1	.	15	TGTGCCAGCAGTTTATCCAGAGGGTCCGGGAATGAGCAGTTCTTC	CASSLSRGSGNEQFF
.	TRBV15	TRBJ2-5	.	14	TGTGCCACCAGCAGAGGAGCAGGGGAAGAGACCCAGTACTTC	CATSRGAGEETQYF
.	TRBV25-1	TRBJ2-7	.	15	TGTGCCAGCAGTGAATCATTAGGACCACCGGGGGAGCAGTACTTC	CASSESLGPPGEQYF
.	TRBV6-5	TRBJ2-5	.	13	TGTGCCTCTCAGCAAACGGGAGCGGAGACCCAGTACTTC	CASQQTGAETQYF
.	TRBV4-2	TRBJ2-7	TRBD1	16	TGTGCCAGCAGCCAAGATCTTGGGGACAGGGACTACGAGCAGTACTTC	CASSQDLGDRDYEQYF
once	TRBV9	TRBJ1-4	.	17	TGTGCCAGCAGCGTACTCCCGTTGGCCTCAACTAATGAAAAACTGTTTTTT	CASSVLPLASTNEKLFF
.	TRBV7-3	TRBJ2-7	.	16	TGTGCCAGCAGCTTATGGGCTAGCGAAAATATCTACGAGCAGTACTTC	CASSLWASENIYEQYF
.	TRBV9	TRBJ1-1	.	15	TGTGCCAGCAGCGCGAGGGGACACCAGAACACTGAAGCTCTCTTT	CASSARGHQNTEALF
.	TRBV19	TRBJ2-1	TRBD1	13	TGTGCCAGTAGTAATACAGGGGTCAATGAGCAGTTCTTC	CASSNTGVNEQFF
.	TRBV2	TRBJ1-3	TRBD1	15	TGTGCCAGCAGGCCGATCAGGGGGTCCGGAAACACCATATATTTT	CASRPIRGSGNTIYF
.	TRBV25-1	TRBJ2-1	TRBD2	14	TGTGCCAGCAGTGATAGCGGGAGCTACAATGAGCAGTTCTTC	CASSDSGSYNEQFF
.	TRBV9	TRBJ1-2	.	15	TGTGCCAGCAGCGTAGAGGTTTCGGGATTCTATGGCTACACCTTC	CASSVEVSGFYGYTF
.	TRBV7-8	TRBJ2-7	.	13	TGTGCCAGCAGCTTTCAGGGTTCCCACGAGCAGTACTTC	CASSFQGSHEQYF
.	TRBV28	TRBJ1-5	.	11	TGTGCCAGCAGCACCGAGGGGCCCCAGCATTTT	CASSTEGPQHF
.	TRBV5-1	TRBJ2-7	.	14	TGCGCCAGCAGCCCGGGGGGCGCCGGGTACGAGCAGTACTTC	CASSPGGAGYEQYF
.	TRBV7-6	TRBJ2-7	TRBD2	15	TGTGCCAGCAGCTTAGTGACTAGCGATACCTACGAGCAGTACTTC	CASSLVTSDTYEQYF
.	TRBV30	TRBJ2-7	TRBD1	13	TGTGCCTGGAGTTTATACTCAGGGGGAGAGCAGTACTTC	CAWSLYSGGEQYF
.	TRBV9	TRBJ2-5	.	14	TGTGCCAGCAGCGGACTAGTGGCGGGGGAGACCCAGTACTTC	CASSGLVAGETQYF
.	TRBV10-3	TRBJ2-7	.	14	TGTGCCATCAGTGACGGGGGTGCCTCCTACGAGCAGTACTTC	CAISDGGASYEQYF
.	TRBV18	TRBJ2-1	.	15	TGTGCCAGCTCACCCGACAGGGAGGAATGGAATGAGCAGTTCTTC	CASSPDREEWNEQFF
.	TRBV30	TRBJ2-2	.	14	TGTGCCTGGAGTAGGGGTTGGAGCACCGGGGAGCTGTTTTTT	CAWSRGWSTGELFF
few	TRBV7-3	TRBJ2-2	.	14	TGTGCCAGCAGCTTATTGGGAGCGGTCGGGGAGCTGTTTTTT	CASSLLGAVGELFF
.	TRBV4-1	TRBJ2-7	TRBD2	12	TGCGCCAGCAGGGGGGGGAGCCAAGAGCAGTACTTC	CASRGGSQEQYF
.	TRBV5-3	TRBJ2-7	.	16	TGTGCCAGAAGCTTGGACACCGGGGACTTCTCCTACGAGCAGTACTTC	CARSLDTGDFSYEQYF
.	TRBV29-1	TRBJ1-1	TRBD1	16	TGCAGCGTTGTTATCGGGACAGGGGTTTTGAGGACTGAAGCTTTCTTT	CSVVIGTGVLRTEAFF
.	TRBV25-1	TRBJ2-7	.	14	TGTGCCAGCAGTCCTGGAGGTTCATACTACGAGCAGTACTTC	CASSPGGSYYEQYF
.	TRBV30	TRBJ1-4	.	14	TGTGCCTGGAGTGCAGACGGGGGGAATGAAAAACTGTTTTTT	CAWSADGGNEKLFF
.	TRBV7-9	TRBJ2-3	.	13	TGTGCCAGCAGCTTGGAGATCACAGATACGCAGTATTTT	CASSLEITDTQYF
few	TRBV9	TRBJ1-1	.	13	TGTGCCAGCAGCTCATCAGGGAACACTGAAGCTTTCTTT	CASSSSGNTEAFF
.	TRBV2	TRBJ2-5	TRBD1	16	TGTGCCAGCAGGCCTTCCGGGACAGGGCGAAGAGAGACCCAGTACTTC	CASRPSGTGRRETQYF